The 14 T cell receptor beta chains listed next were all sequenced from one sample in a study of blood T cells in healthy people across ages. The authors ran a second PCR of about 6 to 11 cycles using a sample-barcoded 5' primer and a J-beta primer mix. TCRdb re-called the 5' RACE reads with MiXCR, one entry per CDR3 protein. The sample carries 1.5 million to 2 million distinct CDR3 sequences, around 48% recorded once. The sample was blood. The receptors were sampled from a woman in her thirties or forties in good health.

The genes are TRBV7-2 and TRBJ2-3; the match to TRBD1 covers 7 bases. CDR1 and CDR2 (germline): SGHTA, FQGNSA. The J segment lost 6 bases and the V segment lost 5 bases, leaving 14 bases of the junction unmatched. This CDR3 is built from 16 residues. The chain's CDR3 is CASSPQTGRSWDTQYF. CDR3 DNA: TGTGCCAGCAGCCCTCAGACAGGGCGGTCTTGGGATACGCAGTATTTT.

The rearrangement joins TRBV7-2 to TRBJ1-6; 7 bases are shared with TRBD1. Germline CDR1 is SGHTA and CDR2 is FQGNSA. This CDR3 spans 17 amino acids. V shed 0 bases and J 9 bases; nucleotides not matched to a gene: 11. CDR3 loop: CASSLAVGGGGFSPLHF. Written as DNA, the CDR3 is TGTGCCAGCAGCTTAGCGGTAGGAGGGGGCGGGTTTTCACCCCTCCACTTT. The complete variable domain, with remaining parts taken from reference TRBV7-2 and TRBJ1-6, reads GAGVSQSPSNKVTEKGKDVELRCDPISGHTALYWYRQSLGQGLEFLIYFQGNSAPDKSGLPSDRFSAERTGGSVSTLTIQRTQQEDSAVYLCASSLAVGGGGFSPLHFGNGTRLTVT.

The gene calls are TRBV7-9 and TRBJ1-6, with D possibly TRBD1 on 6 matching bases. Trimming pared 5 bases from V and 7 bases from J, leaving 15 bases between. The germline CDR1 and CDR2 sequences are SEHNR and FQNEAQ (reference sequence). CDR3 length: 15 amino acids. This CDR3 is CASSIRDIGNSPLHF. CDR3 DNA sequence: TGTGCCAGCAGCATCCGGGACATAGGCAATTCACCCCTCCACTTT.

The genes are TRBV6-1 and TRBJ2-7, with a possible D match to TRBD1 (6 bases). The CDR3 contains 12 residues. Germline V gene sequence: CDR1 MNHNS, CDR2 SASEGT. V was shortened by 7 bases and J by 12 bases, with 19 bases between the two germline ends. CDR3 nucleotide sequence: TGTGCCAGCATACCTACCAGGGGTGGCGGGTACTTC. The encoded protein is CASIPTRGGGYF.

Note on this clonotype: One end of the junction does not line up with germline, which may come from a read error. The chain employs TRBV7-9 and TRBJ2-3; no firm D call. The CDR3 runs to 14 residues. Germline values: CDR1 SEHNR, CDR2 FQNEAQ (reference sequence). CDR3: CASSLGISTDAQYF. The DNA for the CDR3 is TGTGCCAGCAGTCTTGGGATAAGCACAGATGCGCAGTATTTT. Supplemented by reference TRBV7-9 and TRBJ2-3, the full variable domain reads DTGVSQNPRHKITKRGQNVTFRCDPISEHNRLYWYRQTLGQGPEFLTYFQNEAQLEKSRLLSDRFSAERPKGSFSTLEIQRTEQGDSAMYLCASSLGISTDAQYFGPGTRLTVL.

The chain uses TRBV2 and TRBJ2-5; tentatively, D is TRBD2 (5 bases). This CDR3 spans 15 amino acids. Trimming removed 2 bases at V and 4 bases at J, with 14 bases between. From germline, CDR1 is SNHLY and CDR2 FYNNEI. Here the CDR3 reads CASSEKRGNSETQYF. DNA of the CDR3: TGTGCCAGCAGTGAAAAAAGAGGGAATTCAGAGACCCAGTACTTC. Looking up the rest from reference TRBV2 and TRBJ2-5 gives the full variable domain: EPEVTQTPSHQVTQMGQEVILRCVPISNHLYFYWYRQILGQKVEFLVSFYNNEISEKSEIFDDQFSVERPDGSNFTLKIRSTKLEDSAMYFCASSEKRGNSETQYFGPGTRLLVL.

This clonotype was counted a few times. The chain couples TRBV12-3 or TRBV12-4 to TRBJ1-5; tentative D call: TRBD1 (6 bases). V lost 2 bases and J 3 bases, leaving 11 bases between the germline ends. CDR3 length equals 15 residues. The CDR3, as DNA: TGTGCCAGCAGTTTAAGAGGGGGGGACAATCAGCCCCAGCATTTT. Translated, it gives CASSLRGGDNQPQHF.

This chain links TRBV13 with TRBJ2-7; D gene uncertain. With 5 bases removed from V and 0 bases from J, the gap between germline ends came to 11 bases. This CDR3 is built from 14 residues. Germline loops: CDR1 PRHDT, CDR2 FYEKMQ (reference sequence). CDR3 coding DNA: TGTGCCAGCAGCGCAGAGACCGACTCCTACGAGCAGTACTTC. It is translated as CASSAETDSYEQYF.

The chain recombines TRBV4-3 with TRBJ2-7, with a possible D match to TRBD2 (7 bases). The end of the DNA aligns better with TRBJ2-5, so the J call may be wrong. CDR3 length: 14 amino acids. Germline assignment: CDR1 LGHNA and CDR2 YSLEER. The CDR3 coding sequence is TGCGCCAGCAGCCAACGCGGGGGCCTGGGGACCCAGTACTTC. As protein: CASSQRGGLGTQYF.

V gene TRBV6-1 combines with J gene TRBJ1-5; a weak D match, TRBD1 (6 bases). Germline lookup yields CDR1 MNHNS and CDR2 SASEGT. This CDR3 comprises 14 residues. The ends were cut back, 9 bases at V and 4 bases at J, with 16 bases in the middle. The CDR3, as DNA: TGTGCCAGTAGGGGCGGGGGCCCGAATCAGCCCCAGCATTTT. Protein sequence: CASRGGGPNQPQHF.

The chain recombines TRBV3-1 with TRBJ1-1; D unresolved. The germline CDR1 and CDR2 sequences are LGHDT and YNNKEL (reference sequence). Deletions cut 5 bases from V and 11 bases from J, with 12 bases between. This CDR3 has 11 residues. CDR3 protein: CASSLAGWAFF. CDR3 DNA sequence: TGTGCCAGCAGCTTAGCGGGATGGGCTTTCTTT.

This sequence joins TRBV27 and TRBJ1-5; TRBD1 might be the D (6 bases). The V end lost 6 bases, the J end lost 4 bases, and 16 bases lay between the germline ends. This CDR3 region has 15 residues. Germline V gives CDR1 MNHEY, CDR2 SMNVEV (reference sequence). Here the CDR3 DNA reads TGTGCCAGCAGCTGGGGCAGGGGAGGAAATCAGCCCCAGCATTTT. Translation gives CASSWGRGGNQPQHF.

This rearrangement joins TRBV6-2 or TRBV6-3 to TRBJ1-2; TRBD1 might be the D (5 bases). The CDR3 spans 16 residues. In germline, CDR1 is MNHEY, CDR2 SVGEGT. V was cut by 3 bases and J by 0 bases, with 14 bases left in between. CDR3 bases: TGTGCCAGCAGTTATACCCGGGACGGCACTAACTATGGCTACACCTTC. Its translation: CASSYTRDGTNYGYTF.

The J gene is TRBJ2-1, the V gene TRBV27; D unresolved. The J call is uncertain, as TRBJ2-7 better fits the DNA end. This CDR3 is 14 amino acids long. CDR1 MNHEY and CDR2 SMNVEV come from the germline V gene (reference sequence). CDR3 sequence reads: CASGLPSSYNEQYF. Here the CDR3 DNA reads TGTGCCAGCGGGCTTCCGAGCTCCTACAATGAGCAGTACTTC.